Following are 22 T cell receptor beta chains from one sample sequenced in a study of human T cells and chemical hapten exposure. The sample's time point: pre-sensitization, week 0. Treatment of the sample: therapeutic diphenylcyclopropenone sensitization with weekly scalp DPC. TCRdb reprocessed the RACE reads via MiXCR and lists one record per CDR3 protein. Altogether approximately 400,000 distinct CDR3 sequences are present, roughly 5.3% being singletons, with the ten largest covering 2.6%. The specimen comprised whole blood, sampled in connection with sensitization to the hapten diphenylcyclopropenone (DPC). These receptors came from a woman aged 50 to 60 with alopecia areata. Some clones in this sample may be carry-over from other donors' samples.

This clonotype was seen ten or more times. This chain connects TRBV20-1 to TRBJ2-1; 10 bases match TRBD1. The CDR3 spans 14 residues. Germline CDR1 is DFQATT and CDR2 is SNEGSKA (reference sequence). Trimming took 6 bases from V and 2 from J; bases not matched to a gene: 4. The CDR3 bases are TGCAGTGCCACCGGGACAGGGGCCTACAATGAGCAGTTCTTC. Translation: CSATGTGAYNEQFF.

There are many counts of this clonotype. The CDR3 DNA reads as TGTGCCAGCAGCTTATATGCAGGGGTCATTGATGAGCAGTTCTTC. Its protein product is CASSLYAGVIDEQFF. The chain has TRBV7-9 and TRBJ2-1; perhaps TRBD1 as D (6 bases). The CDR3 length is 15 residues. V dropped 2 bases and J dropped 8 bases, with 16 bases sitting between them. The germline CDR1 and CDR2 sequences are SEHNR and FQNEAQ (reference sequence).

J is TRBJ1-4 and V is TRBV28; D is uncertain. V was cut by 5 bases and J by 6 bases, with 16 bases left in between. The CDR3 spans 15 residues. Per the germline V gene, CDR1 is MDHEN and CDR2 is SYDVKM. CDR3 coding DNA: TGTGCCAGCAGTCCCTCTTGGGCAGAGGATGAAAAACTGTTTTTT. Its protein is CASSPSWAEDEKLFF.

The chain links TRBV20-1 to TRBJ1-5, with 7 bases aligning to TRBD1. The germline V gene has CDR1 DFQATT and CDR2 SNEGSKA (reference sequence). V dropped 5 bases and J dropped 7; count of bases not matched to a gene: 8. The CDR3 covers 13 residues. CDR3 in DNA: TGCAGTGCTTATAAACAGGGGACGCAGCCCCAGCATTTT. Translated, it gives CSAYKQGTQPQHF.

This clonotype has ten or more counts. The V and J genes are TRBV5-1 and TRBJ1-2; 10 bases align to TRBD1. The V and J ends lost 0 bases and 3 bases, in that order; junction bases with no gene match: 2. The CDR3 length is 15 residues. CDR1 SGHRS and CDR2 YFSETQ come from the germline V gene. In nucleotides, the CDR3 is TGCGCCAGCAGCTTGGCCGGGACAGGGGACTATGGCTACACCTTC. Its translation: CASSLAGTGDYGYTF.

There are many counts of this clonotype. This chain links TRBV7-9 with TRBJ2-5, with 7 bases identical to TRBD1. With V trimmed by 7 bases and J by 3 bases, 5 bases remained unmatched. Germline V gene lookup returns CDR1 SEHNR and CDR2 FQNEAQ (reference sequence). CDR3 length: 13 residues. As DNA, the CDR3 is TGTGCCAGCACTGGAGACAGGGAAGAGACCCAGTACTTC. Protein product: CASTGDREETQYF.

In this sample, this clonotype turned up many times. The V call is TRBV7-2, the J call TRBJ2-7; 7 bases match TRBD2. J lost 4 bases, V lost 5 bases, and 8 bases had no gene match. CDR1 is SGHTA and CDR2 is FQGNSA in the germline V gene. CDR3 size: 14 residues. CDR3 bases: TGTGCCAGCAGCCCTCGGACTAGTACGTACGAGCAGTACTTC. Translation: CASSPRTSTYEQYF.

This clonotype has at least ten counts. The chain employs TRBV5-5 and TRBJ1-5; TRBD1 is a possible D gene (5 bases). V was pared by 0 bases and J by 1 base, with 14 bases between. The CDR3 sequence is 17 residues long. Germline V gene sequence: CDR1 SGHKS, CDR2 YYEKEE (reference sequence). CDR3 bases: TGTGCCAGCAGCTTGGGATTGGGCCAGGGAAGCAATCAGCCCCAGCATTTT. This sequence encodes CASSLGLGQGSNQPQHF.

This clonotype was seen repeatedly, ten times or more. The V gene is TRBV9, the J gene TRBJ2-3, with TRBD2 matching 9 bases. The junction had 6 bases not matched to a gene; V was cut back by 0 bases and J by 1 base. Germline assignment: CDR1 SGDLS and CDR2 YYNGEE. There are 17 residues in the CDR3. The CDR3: CASSVAAGGPGTDTQYF. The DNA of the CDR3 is TGTGCCAGCAGCGTAGCGGCGGGGGGGCCAGGCACAGATACGCAGTATTTT.

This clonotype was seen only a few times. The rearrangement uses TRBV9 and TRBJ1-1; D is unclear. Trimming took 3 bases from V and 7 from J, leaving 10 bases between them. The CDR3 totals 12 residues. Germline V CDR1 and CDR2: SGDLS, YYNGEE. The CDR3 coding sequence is TGTGCCAGCAGCGCTGGCGGAGGTGAAGCTTTCTTT. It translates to CASSAGGGEAFF.

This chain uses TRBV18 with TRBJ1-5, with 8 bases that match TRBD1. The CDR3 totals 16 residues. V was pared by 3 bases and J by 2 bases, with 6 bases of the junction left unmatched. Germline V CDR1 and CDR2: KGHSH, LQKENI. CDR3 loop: CASSPSGGWGNQPQHF. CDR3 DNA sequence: TGTGCCAGCTCACCTTCAGGGGGCTGGGGCAATCAGCCCCAGCATTTT.

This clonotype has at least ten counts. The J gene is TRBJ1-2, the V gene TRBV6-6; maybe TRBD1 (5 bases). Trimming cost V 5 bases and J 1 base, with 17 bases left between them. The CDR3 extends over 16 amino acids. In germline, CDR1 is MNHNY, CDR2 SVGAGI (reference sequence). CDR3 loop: CASSVREIRNNYGYTF. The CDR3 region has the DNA TGTGCCAGCAGTGTCAGGGAAATCAGAAATAACTATGGCTACACCTTC.

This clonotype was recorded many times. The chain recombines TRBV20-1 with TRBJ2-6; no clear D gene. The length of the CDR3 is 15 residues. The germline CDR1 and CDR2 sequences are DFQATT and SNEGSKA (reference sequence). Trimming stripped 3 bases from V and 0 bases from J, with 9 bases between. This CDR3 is CSASAGSSGANVLTF. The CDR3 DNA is TGCAGTGCTAGCGCTGGGTCCTCTGGGGCCAACGTCCTGACTTTC.

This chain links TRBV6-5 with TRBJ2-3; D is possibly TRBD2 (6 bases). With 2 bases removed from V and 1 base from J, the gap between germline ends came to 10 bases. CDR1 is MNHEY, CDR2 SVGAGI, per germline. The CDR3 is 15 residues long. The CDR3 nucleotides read TGTGCCAGCAGTTACCACGGAGGGCGCACAGATACGCAGTATTTT. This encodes CASSYHGGRTDTQYF.

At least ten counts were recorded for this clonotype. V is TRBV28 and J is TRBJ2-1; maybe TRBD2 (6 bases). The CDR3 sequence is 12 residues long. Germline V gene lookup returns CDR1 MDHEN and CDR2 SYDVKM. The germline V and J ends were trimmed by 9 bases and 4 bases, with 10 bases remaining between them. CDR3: CASGTAYNEQFF. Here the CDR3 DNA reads TGTGCCAGTGGGACTGCATACAATGAGCAGTTCTTC. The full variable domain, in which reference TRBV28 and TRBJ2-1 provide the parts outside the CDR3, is DVKVTQSSRYLVKRTGEKVFLECVQDMDHENMFWYRQDPGLGLRLIYFSYDVKMKEKGDIPEGYSVSREKKERFSLILESASTNQTSMYLCASGTAYNEQFFGPGTRLTVL.

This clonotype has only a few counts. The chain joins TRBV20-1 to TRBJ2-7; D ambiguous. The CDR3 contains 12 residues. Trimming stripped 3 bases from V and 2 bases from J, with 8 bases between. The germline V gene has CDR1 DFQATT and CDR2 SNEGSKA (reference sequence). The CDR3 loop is CSASRATYEQYF. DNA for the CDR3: TGCAGTGCTAGTCGCGCTACCTACGAGCAGTACTTC.

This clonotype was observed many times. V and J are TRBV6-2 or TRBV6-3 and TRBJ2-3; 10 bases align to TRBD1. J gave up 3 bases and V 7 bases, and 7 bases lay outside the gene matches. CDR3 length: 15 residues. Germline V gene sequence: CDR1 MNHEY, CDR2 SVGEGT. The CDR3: CASTGQGGWTDTQYF. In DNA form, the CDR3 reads TGTGCCAGCACCGGACAGGGGGGATGGACAGATACGCAGTATTTT.

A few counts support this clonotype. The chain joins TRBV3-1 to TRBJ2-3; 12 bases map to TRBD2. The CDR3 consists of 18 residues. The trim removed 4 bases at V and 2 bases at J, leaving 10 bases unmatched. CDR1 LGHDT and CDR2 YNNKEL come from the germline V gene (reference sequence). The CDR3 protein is CASSRGSSGGAATDTQYF. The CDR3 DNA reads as TGTGCCAGCAGCCGAGGGTCTAGCGGGGGGGCCGCCACAGATACGCAGTATTTT.

The CDR3 is CASSQDKRGEYSPLHF. CDR3 nucleotides: TGTGCCAGCAGCCAAGATAAGCGAGGGGAGTATTCACCCCTCCACTTT. V usage is TRBV4-2 and J usage is TRBJ1-6, with a possible D match to TRBD1 (5 bases). V was shortened by 0 bases and J by 8 bases, with 14 bases between the two germline ends. Germline V CDR1 and CDR2: LGHNA, YNFKEQ. The CDR3 has 16 residues.

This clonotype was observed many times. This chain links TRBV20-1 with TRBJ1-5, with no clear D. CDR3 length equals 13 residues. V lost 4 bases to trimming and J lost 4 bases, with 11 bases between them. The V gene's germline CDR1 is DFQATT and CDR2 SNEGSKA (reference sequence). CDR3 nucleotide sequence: TGCAGTGCTAACACAGAGATTAATCAGCCCCAGCATTTT. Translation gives CSANTEINQPQHF.

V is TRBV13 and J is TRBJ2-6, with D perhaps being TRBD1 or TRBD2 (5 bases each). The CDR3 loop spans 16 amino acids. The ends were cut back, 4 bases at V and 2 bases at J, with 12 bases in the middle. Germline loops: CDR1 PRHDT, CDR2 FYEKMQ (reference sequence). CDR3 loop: CASSYTLGAGANVLTF. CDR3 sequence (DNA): TGTGCCAGCAGCTACACCTTGGGGGCTGGGGCCAACGTCCTGACTTTC.

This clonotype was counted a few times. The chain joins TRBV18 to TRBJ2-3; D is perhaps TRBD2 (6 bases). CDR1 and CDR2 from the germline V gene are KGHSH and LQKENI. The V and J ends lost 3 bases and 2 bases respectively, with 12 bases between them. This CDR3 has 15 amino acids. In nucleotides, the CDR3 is TGTGCCAGCTCACCTCTTAGGGGACTCACAGATACGCAGTATTTT. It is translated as CASSPLRGLTDTQYF.